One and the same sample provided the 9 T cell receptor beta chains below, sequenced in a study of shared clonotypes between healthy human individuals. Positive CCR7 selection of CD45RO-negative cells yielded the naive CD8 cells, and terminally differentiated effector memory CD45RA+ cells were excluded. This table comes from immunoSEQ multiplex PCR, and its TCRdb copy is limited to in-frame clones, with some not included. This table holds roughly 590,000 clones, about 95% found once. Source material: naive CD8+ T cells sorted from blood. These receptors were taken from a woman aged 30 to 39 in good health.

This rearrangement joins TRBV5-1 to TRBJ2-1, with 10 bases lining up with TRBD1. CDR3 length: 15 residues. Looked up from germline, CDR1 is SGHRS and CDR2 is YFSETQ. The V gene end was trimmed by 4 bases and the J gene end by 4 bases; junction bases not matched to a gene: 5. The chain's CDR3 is CASSGRDRGYNEQFF. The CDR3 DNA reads TGCGCCAGCAGCGGCCGGGACAGGGGTTACAATGAGCAGTTCTTC.

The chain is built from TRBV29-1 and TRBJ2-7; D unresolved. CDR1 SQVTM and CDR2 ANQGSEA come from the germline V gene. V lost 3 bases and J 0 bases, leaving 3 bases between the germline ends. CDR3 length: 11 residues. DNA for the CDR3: TGCAGCGTTGATGACTCCTACGAGCAGTACTTC. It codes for CSVDDSYEQYF.

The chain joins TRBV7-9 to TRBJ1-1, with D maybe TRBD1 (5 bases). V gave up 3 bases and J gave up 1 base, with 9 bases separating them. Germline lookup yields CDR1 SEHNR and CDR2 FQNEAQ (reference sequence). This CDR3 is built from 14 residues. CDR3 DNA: TGTGCCAGCAGCTTGACAGCTCAGAACACTGAAGCTTTCTTT. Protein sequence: CASSLTAQNTEAFF.

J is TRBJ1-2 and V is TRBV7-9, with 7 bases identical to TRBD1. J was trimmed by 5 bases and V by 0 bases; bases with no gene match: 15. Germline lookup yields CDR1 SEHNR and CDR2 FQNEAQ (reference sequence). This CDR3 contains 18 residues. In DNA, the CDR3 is TGTGCCAGCAGCTTAGCACCGCAGGGGGTGTTAGAAGATTATGGCTACACCTTC. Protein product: CASSLAPQGVLEDYGYTF.

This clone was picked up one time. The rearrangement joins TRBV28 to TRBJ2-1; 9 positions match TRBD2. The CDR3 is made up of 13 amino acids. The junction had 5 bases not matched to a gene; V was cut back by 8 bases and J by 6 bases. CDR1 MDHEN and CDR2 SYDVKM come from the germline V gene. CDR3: CASGIAGVNEQFF. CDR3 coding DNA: TGTGCCAGCGGAATAGCGGGAGTCAATGAGCAGTTCTTC.

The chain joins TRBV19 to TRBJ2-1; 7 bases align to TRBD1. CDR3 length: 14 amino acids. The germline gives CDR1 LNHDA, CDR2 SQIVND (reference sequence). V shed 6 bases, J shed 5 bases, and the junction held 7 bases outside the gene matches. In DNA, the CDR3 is TGTGCCAGTAGCTGGACAGGACCGAACAATGAGCAGTTCTTC. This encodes CASSWTGPNNEQFF.

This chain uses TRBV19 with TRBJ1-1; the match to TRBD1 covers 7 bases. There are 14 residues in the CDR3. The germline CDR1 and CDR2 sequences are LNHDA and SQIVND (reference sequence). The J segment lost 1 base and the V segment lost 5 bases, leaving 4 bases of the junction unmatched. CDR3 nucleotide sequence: TGTGCCAGTAGTGAGGGGGCCGAGAACACTGAAGCTTTCTTT. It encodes CASSEGAENTEAFF.

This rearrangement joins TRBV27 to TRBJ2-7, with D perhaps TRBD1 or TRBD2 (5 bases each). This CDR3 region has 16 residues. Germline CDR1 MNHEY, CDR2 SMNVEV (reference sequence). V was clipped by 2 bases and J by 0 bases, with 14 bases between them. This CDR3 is CASSLVGTGSSYEQYF. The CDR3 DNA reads TGTGCCAGCAGTTTAGTGGGGACGGGGAGCTCCTACGAGCAGTACTTC.

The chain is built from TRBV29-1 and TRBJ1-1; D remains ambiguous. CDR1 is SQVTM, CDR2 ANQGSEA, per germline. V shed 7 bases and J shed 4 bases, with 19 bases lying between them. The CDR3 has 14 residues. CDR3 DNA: TGCAGCGCCCAACAGCCGGGGATAAGCACTGAAGCTTTCTTT. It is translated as CSAQQPGISTEAFF.